The 18 T cell receptor beta chains below all came from one sample that was sequenced in a study of beta chain features in type 1 diabetes. Since all of the isolated RNA was reverse transcribed, expressed TCRB transcripts were what got sequenced. Clones were sequenced by immunoSEQ multiplex PCR, and TCRdb holds only the in-frame ones, with some missing. The profile shows about 140,000 clones, roughly 9.7% of them singletons. Source material: central memory CD4+ T cells from blood. The receptor source for this set is a woman aged 40 to 49 in good health.

This clone showed up many times. The chain couples TRBV28 to TRBJ1-2; TRBD1 agrees at 9 bases. CDR3 size: 13 residues. After removal of 5 bases from V and 7 bases from J, the junction contained 5 bases not matched to a gene. In germline, CDR1 is MDHEN, CDR2 SYDVKM. The DNA for the CDR3 is TGTGCCAGCAGTCAAGGGGACAGGGTTGGCTACACCTTC. It codes for CASSQGDRVGYTF.

The V gene is TRBV6-1, the J gene TRBJ2-5; 9 nucleotides line up with TRBD1. The CDR3 runs to 14 residues. Germline V lookup: CDR1 MNHNS, CDR2 SASEGT. V trimming: 2 bases; J trimming: 4 bases; junction bases outside the gene matches: 2. CDR3 DNA sequence: TGTGCCAGCAGTGAAATGACAGGGGGAGAGACCCAGTACTTC. This codes for CASSEMTGGETQYF.

The chain joins TRBV5-1 to TRBJ1-1; D perhaps matches TRBD1 (5 bases). The ends were cut back, 3 bases at V and 2 bases at J, with 11 bases in the middle. Germline CDR1 is SGHRS and CDR2 is YFSETQ. There are 14 residues in the CDR3. The CDR3 DNA sequence: TGCGCCAGCAGCTCAGGGTCTTTCAACACTGAAGCTTTCTTT. It specifies CASSSGSFNTEAFF.

This clone showed up many times. V gene TRBV7-2 combines with J gene TRBJ1-2, with a possible D match to TRBD1 (5 bases). Germline CDR1 SGHTA, CDR2 FQGNSA. The germline V and J ends were trimmed by 3 bases and 3 bases, with 8 bases remaining between them. This CDR3 spans 13 amino acids. For the CDR3, the DNA is TGTGCCAGCAGCTTGGTGGGGCACTATGGCTACACCTTC. The encoded protein is CASSLVGHYGYTF.

This clone was seen only a few times. CDR3 sequence reads: CASSRGSAGANVLTF. The CDR3 bases are TGTGCCAGCAGCAGGGGGAGCGCTGGGGCCAACGTCCTGACTTTC. The chain recombines TRBV6-1 with TRBJ2-6; 7 bases are shared with TRBD1. Trimming cost V 6 bases and J 2 bases; bases outside gene matches: 4. Germline values: CDR1 MNHNS, CDR2 SASEGT. The CDR3 extends over 15 amino acids.

In its sample, this clone was seen a few times. The rearrangement uses TRBV5-5 and TRBJ1-2; D is undetermined. Germline values: CDR1 SGHKS, CDR2 YYEKEE (reference sequence). CDR3 length: 16 residues. Trimming pared 0 bases from V and 9 bases from J, leaving 21 bases between. CDR3 residues: CASSLDPAALVKSYTF. The DNA of the CDR3 is TGTGCCAGCAGCTTGGATCCTGCCGCTTTAGTTAAGAGCTACACCTTC.

This clone was seen ten or more times. V gene TRBV7-2 combines with J gene TRBJ2-1; D gene unclear. Germline V gene data show CDR1 as SGHTA and CDR2 as FQGNSA. The CDR3 sequence is 12 residues long. The germline V and J ends were trimmed by 5 bases and 6 bases, with 8 bases remaining between them. The CDR3 is CASSPLVNEQFF. In nucleotides, the CDR3 is TGTGCCAGCAGCCCCCTTGTCAATGAGCAGTTCTTC. Full variable domain (missing parts from reference TRBV7-2 and TRBJ2-1): GAGVSQSPSNKVTEKGKDVELRCDPISGHTALYWYRQSLGQGLEFLIYFQGNSAPDKSGLPSDRFSAERTGGSVSTLTIQRTQQEDSAVYLCASSPLVNEQFFGPGTRLTVL.

In its sample, this clone was seen a few times. The V and J genes are TRBV5-5 and TRBJ2-1; 12 positions match TRBD2. Germline assignment: CDR1 SGHKS and CDR2 YYEKEE (reference sequence). Trimming at V came to 2 bases and at J to 6 bases, leaving 9 bases not matched to a gene. This CDR3 region has 17 residues. The CDR3 nucleotides read TGTGCCAGCAGCTTTACTAGCGGGGGGTCCCTCGGCAATGAGCAGTTCTTC. Protein product: CASSFTSGGSLGNEQFF.

The chain couples TRBV7-8 to TRBJ1-2; D call uncertain. The germline V and J ends were trimmed by 4 bases and 4 bases, with 10 bases remaining between them. The CDR3 length is 13 residues. Germline assignment: CDR1 SGHVS and CDR2 FQNEAQ. CDR3 DNA sequence: TGTGCCAGCAGCTCGTCGAGGGCCTATGGCTACACCTTC. Protein: CASSSSRAYGYTF.

This clone appeared a few times. At one end, the junction sequence differs from germline, possibly due to a read error. The J gene is TRBJ2-3, the V gene TRBV7-7; 8 nucleotides match TRBD2. CDR3 length: 16 residues. Germline V gene data show CDR1 as SSHAT and CDR2 as FNYEAQ (reference sequence). The CDR3 region is CASSLGAGASTDTQYF. The CDR3 nucleotides read TGTGCTAGCAGCTTAGGAGCGGGGGCTAGCACAGATACGCAGTATTTT.

This chain connects TRBV29-1 to TRBJ1-5; a possible D gene is TRBD1 (6 bases). V was pared by 7 bases and J by 3 bases, with 19 bases between. The length of the CDR3 is 15 residues. From germline, CDR1 is SQVTM and CDR2 ANQGSEA. CDR3 nucleotide sequence: TGCAGCGCCACCTCGGGGGGGGCGAACAATCAGCCCCAGCATTTT. Amino acids: CSATSGGANNQPQHF. Looking up the rest from reference TRBV29-1 and TRBJ1-5 gives the full variable domain: SAVISQKPSRDICQRGTSLTIQCQVDSQVTMMFWYRQQPGQSLTLIATANQGSEATYESGFVIDKFPISRPNLTFSTLTVSNMSPEDSSIYLCSATSGGANNQPQHFGDGTRLSIL.

There are a few counts of this clone. This chain uses TRBV6-4 with TRBJ1-1; 8 bases map to TRBD1. Losses at the gene ends were 6 bases for V and 1 base for J; bases not matched to a gene: 7. Germline lookup yields CDR1 MRHNA and CDR2 SNTAGT. This CDR3 contains 15 residues. The CDR3: CASRKGTGENTEAFF. The CDR3 DNA sequence: TGTGCCAGCAGGAAAGGGACAGGAGAGAACACTGAAGCTTTCTTT.

This clone was picked up a small number of times. The J gene is TRBJ2-1, the V gene TRBV18, with D hard to call. Trimming cost V 5 bases and J 6 bases, with 17 bases left between them. The CDR3 runs 15 residues. Looked up from germline, CDR1 is KGHSH and CDR2 is LQKENI. The CDR3 spells CASSTKNSLSNEQFF. DNA for the CDR3: TGTGCCAGCTCAACCAAGAATAGCCTTTCCAATGAGCAGTTCTTC.

This chain connects TRBV14 to TRBJ1-2; D perhaps matches TRBD1 (6 bases). Germline V CDR1 and CDR2: SGHDN, FVKESK. V was pared by 2 bases and J by 3 bases, with 10 bases between. The CDR3 is made up of 14 amino acids. The CDR3 here is CASSQPRGHYGYTF. The CDR3 DNA follows: TGTGCCAGCAGCCAACCCAGGGGCCACTATGGCTACACCTTC. The complete variable domain, with remaining parts taken from reference TRBV14 and TRBJ1-2, reads EAGVTQFPSHSVIEKGQTVTLRCDPISGHDNLYWYRRVMGKEIKFLLHFVKESKQDESGMPNNRFLAERTGGTYSTLKVQPAELEDSGVYFCASSQPRGHYGYTFGSGTRLTVV.

There are a few counts of this clone. The chain's CDR3 is CASSSPDNYGYTF. In nucleotides, the CDR3 is TGTGCCAGCAGTTCCCCAGATAACTATGGCTACACCTTC. V and J are TRBV28 and TRBJ1-2; D not resolved. From germline, CDR1 is MDHEN and CDR2 SYDVKM. The CDR3 is 13 amino acids. Trimming removed 4 bases from V and 1 base from J, with 7 bases in between.

This clone was observed a handful of times. The V gene is TRBV6-1, the J gene TRBJ2-1; 9 bases are a match to TRBD2. Germline lookup yields CDR1 MNHNS and CDR2 SASEGT. This CDR3 has 16 amino acids. The V and J ends lost 4 bases and 0 bases, in that order; junction bases with no gene match: 4. CDR3 region: CASSGQRGASYNEQFF. Here the CDR3 DNA reads TGTGCCAGCAGTGGCCAGCGGGGGGCCTCCTACAATGAGCAGTTCTTC.

This chain uses TRBV7-9 with TRBJ2-7; 10 nucleotides match TRBD2. Trimming removed 5 bases from V and 3 bases from J; junction bases left unmatched: 10. The CDR3 extends over 16 amino acids. Germline-derived CDR1 and CDR2 are SEHNR and FQNEAQ (reference sequence). This chain's CDR3 is CASSQEPSGGLYEQYF. CDR3 sequence (DNA): TGTGCCAGCAGCCAGGAACCTAGCGGGGGCCTCTACGAGCAGTACTTC.

This clone was detected a few times. The genes are TRBV7-2 and TRBJ2-7; D possibly corresponds to TRBD1 (5 bases). The CDR3 has 13 amino acids. V was trimmed by 5 bases and J by 3 bases, leaving 11 bases between them. The germline V gene encodes CDR1 SGHTA and CDR2 FQGNSA. The CDR3 loop reads CASSRQRDYEQYF. The CDR3 nucleotides are TGTGCCAGCAGCAGACAGAGAGACTACGAGCAGTACTTC.